A selection of T cell receptor beta chains follows, all from one sample in a study of beta chain features in type 1 diabetes. Assay: immunoSEQ multiplex PCR; the TCRdb copy retains only in-frame clones and omits some. Of about 260,000 clones listed, roughly 22% are singletons. The sequenced sample consisted of naive CD4+ T cells from blood. The receptor source for this set is a woman aged 40 to 49 with type 1 diabetes. Both conserved end residues are part of each CDR3. The D gene is left open where the match is weak. Clone size, where shown, is once, few, many, or a class for clones that have expanded.

j_call: TRBJ2-3; d_call: -; v_call: TRBV27; clone_size: -; cdr3_nt: TGTGCCAGCAGTTTGGGTGGCGGGTGGGGTACAGATACGCAGTATTTT; cdr3_aa: CASSLGGGWGTDTQYF
j_call: TRBJ2-5; d_call: TRBD2; v_call: TRBV7-3; clone_size: -; cdr3_nt: TGTGCCAGCAGCTTCTCGGGGCGGGAGCAAGAGACCCAGTACTTC; cdr3_aa: CASSFSGREQETQYF
j_call: TRBJ2-2; d_call: -; v_call: TRBV9; clone_size: few; cdr3_nt: TGTGCCAGCAGCGTAGCTTGGCAGGGGAGCACCGGGGAGCTGTTTTTT; cdr3_aa: CASSVAWQGSTGELFF
j_call: TRBJ2-7; d_call: TRBD2; v_call: TRBV27; clone_size: few; cdr3_nt: TGTGCCACCTCCCGGCTAGCGGGAGCCTACGAGCAGTACTTC; cdr3_aa: CATSRLAGAYEQYF
j_call: TRBJ2-2; d_call: TRBD1; v_call: TRBV28; clone_size: -; cdr3_nt: TGTGCCGGACAGGGGCTCGGGGAGCTGTTTTTT; cdr3_aa: CAGQGLGELFF
j_call: TRBJ2-3; d_call: TRBD1; v_call: TRBV4-2; clone_size: -; cdr3_nt: TGTGCCAGCAGCCGGGACAGGGACACAGATACGCAGTATTTT; cdr3_aa: CASSRDRDTDTQYF
j_call: TRBJ2-5; d_call: TRBD2; v_call: TRBV30; clone_size: -; cdr3_nt: TGTGCCTGGAGCCCCTCGAGGGGCCTAGCGGGAGTCGGGGGAAAGACCCAGTACTTC; cdr3_aa: CAWSPSRGLAGVGGKTQYF
j_call: TRBJ2-1; d_call: -; v_call: TRBV27; clone_size: -; cdr3_nt: TGTGCCAGCAGTTTATCGGGGCCAGGTGAGCAGTTCTTC; cdr3_aa: CASSLSGPGEQFF
j_call: TRBJ2-3; d_call: TRBD2; v_call: TRBV30; clone_size: -; cdr3_nt: TGTGCCTGGAGAGACTTAGCGGGATGGAGCACAGATACGCAGTATTTT; cdr3_aa: CAWRDLAGWSTDTQYF
j_call: TRBJ2-7; d_call: TRBD1; v_call: TRBV20-1; clone_size: -; cdr3_nt: TGCAGTGCTAACAGGGGCTACGAGCAGTACTTC; cdr3_aa: CSANRGYEQYF
j_call: TRBJ2-7; d_call: TRBD2; v_call: TRBV11-1; clone_size: -; cdr3_nt: TGTGCCAGCAGCTCTAAGCGGGAAGGGGAGCAGTACTTC; cdr3_aa: CASSSKREGEQYF
j_call: TRBJ1-1; d_call: TRBD1; v_call: TRBV15; clone_size: -; cdr3_nt: TGTGCCACCAGCAGAACTGGGACAGTCACTGAAGCTTTCTTT; cdr3_aa: CATSRTGTVTEAFF
j_call: TRBJ2-6; d_call: -; v_call: TRBV7-2; clone_size: few; cdr3_nt: TGTGCCAGCAGTAGAGACTCTGGGGCCAACGTCCTGACTTTC; cdr3_aa: CASSRDSGANVLTF
j_call: TRBJ1-2; d_call: TRBD1; v_call: TRBV9; clone_size: -; cdr3_nt: TGTGCCAGCAGCGCACCAGGACAGGGCGTTCGCAGCTACACCTTC; cdr3_aa: CASSAPGQGVRSYTF
j_call: TRBJ2-7; d_call: -; v_call: TRBV6-5; clone_size: few; cdr3_nt: TGTGCCAGCAGTTACGCCTGGACAGCGAGCTCCTACGAGCAGTACTTC; cdr3_aa: CASSYAWTASSYEQYF
j_call: TRBJ2-1; d_call: -; v_call: TRBV7-9; clone_size: -; cdr3_nt: TGTGCCAGCAGCGCGAGCTCCTACAATGAGCAGTTCTTC; cdr3_aa: CASSASSYNEQFF
j_call: TRBJ2-1; d_call: -; v_call: TRBV9; clone_size: -; cdr3_nt: TGTGCCAGCAGCGTGACGGGAAGCTCCTACAATGAGCAGTTCTTC; cdr3_aa: CASSVTGSSYNEQFF
j_call: TRBJ1-6; d_call: -; v_call: TRBV27; clone_size: -; cdr3_nt: TGTGCCAGCAGTGCGGGGCGCAGCTCCTATAATTCACCCCTCCACTTT; cdr3_aa: CASSAGRSSYNSPLHF
j_call: TRBJ2-1; d_call: TRBD2; v_call: TRBV7-8; clone_size: -; cdr3_nt: TGTGCCAGCAGCTCCTCTAGCGGGAATAATGAGCAGTTCTTC; cdr3_aa: CASSSSSGNNEQFF
j_call: TRBJ2-2; d_call: TRBD2; v_call: TRBV19; clone_size: few; cdr3_nt: TGTGCCAGTAGAACTAGCGGGAGCAGCGGGGAGCTGTTTTTT; cdr3_aa: CASRTSGSSGELFF
j_call: TRBJ2-3; d_call: -; v_call: TRBV7-3; clone_size: -; cdr3_nt: TGTGCCAGCAGCTTCTCGGGACTTCTCACAGATACGCAGTATTTT; cdr3_aa: CASSFSGLLTDTQYF
j_call: TRBJ2-1; d_call: -; v_call: TRBV9; clone_size: -; cdr3_nt: TGTGCCAGCAGCGCAGGGGATTATGAGCAGTTCTTC; cdr3_aa: CASSAGDYEQFF
j_call: TRBJ1-6; d_call: TRBD1; v_call: TRBV28; clone_size: few; cdr3_nt: TGTGCCAGCACCCTGACAGGGGTGAGGGATTCACCCCTCCACTTT; cdr3_aa: CASTLTGVRDSPLHF
j_call: TRBJ1-2; d_call: -; v_call: TRBV7-9; clone_size: -; cdr3_nt: TGTGCCAGCAGCTCCCATAGGGGAAACTATGGCTACACCTTC; cdr3_aa: CASSSHRGNYGYTF
j_call: TRBJ2-5; d_call: TRBD1; v_call: TRBV9; clone_size: once; cdr3_nt: TGTGCCAGCAGCATAGACAGGGGAGAGACCCAGTACTTC; cdr3_aa: CASSIDRGETQYF
j_call: TRBJ2-2; d_call: TRBD2; v_call: TRBV7-3; clone_size: -; cdr3_nt: TGTGCCAGCAGCTTGTTGGTACTAGCGGACACCGGGGAGCTGTTTTTT; cdr3_aa: CASSLLVLADTGELFF
j_call: TRBJ2-1; d_call: -; v_call: TRBV5-1; clone_size: -; cdr3_nt: TGCGCCAGCAGCTTGAATGGCGGGAAGTACAATGAGCAGTTCTTC; cdr3_aa: CASSLNGGKYNEQFF
j_call: TRBJ2-1; d_call: TRBD1; v_call: TRBV29-1; clone_size: few; cdr3_nt: TGCAGCGTGATACTCCGGGACAGGGAGTCAAATAATGAGCAGTTCTTC; cdr3_aa: CSVILRDRESNNEQFF
j_call: TRBJ1-5; d_call: -; v_call: TRBV30; clone_size: few; cdr3_nt: TGTGCCTGGAGTGTAAGAGGGGGAATGAGGGGCAATCAGCCCCAGCATTTT; cdr3_aa: CAWSVRGGMRGNQPQHF
j_call: TRBJ1-2; d_call: -; v_call: TRBV7-3; clone_size: -; cdr3_nt: TGTGCCAGCAGCCCGTCGACAGGTTCCCTAGGTGGCTACACCTTC; cdr3_aa: CASSPSTGSLGGYTF
j_call: TRBJ1-4; d_call: TRBD1; v_call: TRBV30; clone_size: few; cdr3_nt: TGTGCCTGGAGTGATGAACAGGGGGTTGGTAATGAAAAACTGTTTTTT; cdr3_aa: CAWSDEQGVGNEKLFF
j_call: TRBJ2-1; d_call: -; v_call: TRBV28; clone_size: -; cdr3_nt: TGTGCCAGCAGCTTAAATGGACTCCCCGGCGATGAGCAGTTCTTC; cdr3_aa: CASSLNGLPGDEQFF
j_call: TRBJ2-1; d_call: TRBD2; v_call: TRBV11-2; clone_size: few; cdr3_nt: TGTGCCAGCAGCGCGGGAGGCAGTAGTTTTGGCAATGAGCAGTTCTTC; cdr3_aa: CASSAGGSSFGNEQFF
j_call: TRBJ2-5; d_call: TRBD2; v_call: TRBV29-1; clone_size: few; cdr3_nt: TGCAGCGTGGGAGGGACTATCCAAGAGACCCAGTACTTC; cdr3_aa: CSVGGTIQETQYF
j_call: TRBJ1-1; d_call: -; v_call: TRBV27; clone_size: few; cdr3_nt: TGTGCCAGCAGTTTATCCACAGTGGGGCGGTGGACTGAAGCTTTCTTT; cdr3_aa: CASSLSTVGRWTEAFF
j_call: TRBJ1-2; d_call: TRBD1; v_call: TRBV29-1; clone_size: few; cdr3_nt: TGCAGCGTTCCCGGGTTCGGGGGGGGACAGATTGGCTACACCTTC; cdr3_aa: CSVPGFGGGQIGYTF
j_call: TRBJ2-1; d_call: TRBD2; v_call: TRBV7-3; clone_size: -; cdr3_nt: TGTGCCAGCAGCTTCGACGGGAGGGCCGGGAATGAGCAGTTCTTC; cdr3_aa: CASSFDGRAGNEQFF
j_call: TRBJ1-1; d_call: TRBD1; v_call: TRBV18; clone_size: -; cdr3_nt: TGTGCCAGCTCACCAGGTAGGGGGCGCGAGACTGAAGCTTTCTTT; cdr3_aa: CASSPGRGRETEAFF
j_call: TRBJ2-3; d_call: TRBD1; v_call: TRBV4-1; clone_size: few; cdr3_nt: TGCGCCAGCAGCCCCGGACAGGACACAGATACGCAGTATTTT; cdr3_aa: CASSPGQDTDTQYF
j_call: TRBJ2-1; d_call: TRBD2; v_call: TRBV29-1; clone_size: few; cdr3_nt: TGCAGCGTTGGGCCTAGCGGGATTCATCCGAAGCAGTTCTTC; cdr3_aa: CSVGPSGIHPKQFF
j_call: TRBJ1-6; d_call: -; v_call: TRBV5-4; clone_size: few; cdr3_nt: TGTGCCAGCAGCTTAGAGAGCTCCTATAATTCACCCCTCCACTTT; cdr3_aa: CASSLESSYNSPLHF
j_call: TRBJ2-1; d_call: TRBD2; v_call: TRBV10-3; clone_size: few; cdr3_nt: TGTGCCATCAGTGAGTGGACTAGCGACAATGAGCAGTTCTTC; cdr3_aa: CAISEWTSDNEQFF
j_call: TRBJ2-2; d_call: TRBD2; v_call: TRBV11-2; clone_size: -; cdr3_nt: TGTGCCAGCTCGTGGGGAGGGACCACCGGGGAGCTGTTTTTT; cdr3_aa: CASSWGGTTGELFF
j_call: TRBJ2-5; d_call: -; v_call: TRBV7-3; clone_size: few; cdr3_nt: TGTGCCAGCAGCCCGGGTTTGGAGGAGACCCAGTACTTC; cdr3_aa: CASSPGLEETQYF
j_call: TRBJ1-2; d_call: TRBD1; v_call: TRBV5-4; clone_size: -; cdr3_nt: TGTGCCAGCAGCTCGGGACAGCTCTATGGCTACACCTTC; cdr3_aa: CASSSGQLYGYTF
j_call: TRBJ2-1; d_call: TRBD1; v_call: TRBV5-6; clone_size: -; cdr3_nt: TGTGCCAGCAGCTTGCCGGACAGGGTCGACCATGAGCAGTTCTTC; cdr3_aa: CASSLPDRVDHEQFF
j_call: TRBJ1-6; d_call: TRBD1; v_call: TRBV4-2; clone_size: -; cdr3_nt: TGTGCCAGCAGCCAAGATGGGACAGATTATAATTCACCCCTCCACTTT; cdr3_aa: CASSQDGTDYNSPLHF
j_call: TRBJ1-5; d_call: TRBD1; v_call: TRBV30; clone_size: -; cdr3_nt: TGTGCCTGGAGTGTCGGGGGACAGGGGTTTCAGCCCCAGCATTTT; cdr3_aa: CAWSVGGQGFQPQHF
j_call: TRBJ1-1; d_call: -; v_call: TRBV6-6; clone_size: few; cdr3_nt: TGTGCCAGCGCACCCGCGATGAACACTGAAGCTTTCTTT; cdr3_aa: CASAPAMNTEAFF
j_call: TRBJ1-6; d_call: -; v_call: TRBV5-4; clone_size: few; cdr3_nt: TGTGCCAGCAACGACAGAAATTCACCCCTCCACTTT; cdr3_aa: CASNDRNSPLHF
j_call: TRBJ1-2; d_call: TRBD1; v_call: TRBV9; clone_size: few; cdr3_nt: TGTGCCAGCAGCGCCCGGACAGGGTTTACCTATGGCTACACCTTC; cdr3_aa: CASSARTGFTYGYTF
j_call: TRBJ2-7; d_call: -; v_call: TRBV5-4; clone_size: few; cdr3_nt: TGTGCCAGCAGCTTGAGGGCAGGGGACGAGCAGTACTTC; cdr3_aa: CASSLRAGDEQYF
j_call: TRBJ2-3; d_call: -; v_call: TRBV4-2; clone_size: -; cdr3_nt: TGTGCCAGCAGCCAAGTCAAAGATACGCAGTATTTT; cdr3_aa: CASSQVKDTQYF
j_call: TRBJ1-1; d_call: -; v_call: TRBV9; clone_size: -; cdr3_nt: TGTGCCAGCAGCGTGGCCGGTAGGAGCACTGAAGCTTTCTTT; cdr3_aa: CASSVAGRSTEAFF